A single sample is the source of the 24 T cell receptor beta chains below, sequenced in a study of blood T cell repertoires in COVID-19. Sequencing used immunoSEQ multiplex PCR; TCRdb keeps in-frame clones, though not all of them. Of about 190,000 clones listed, roughly 84% are singletons. Sequencing was carried out using peripheral blood. Receptors were obtained from a woman older than 75 with active or convalescent COVID-19.

This chain uses TRBV7-9 with TRBJ2-7; 7 bases line up with TRBD2. The CDR3 loop spans 15 amino acids. Per germline, CDR1 SEHNR and CDR2 FQNEAQ (reference sequence). The ends lost 5 bases at V and 3 bases at J; junction bases unmatched: 10. CDR3 nucleotides: TGTGCCAGCAGCGTACCAGCGGGAACTAACTACGAGCAGTACTTC. Translation gives CASSVPAGTNYEQYF.

The rearrangement links TRBV9 to TRBJ1-3; D not certain. CDR1 is SGDLS, CDR2 YYNGEE, per germline. Trimming removed 2 bases at V and 2 bases at J, with 14 bases between. The CDR3 sequence is 16 residues long. CDR3 bases: TGTGCCAGCAGCGTCGGTCACGGGGATCCTGGAAACACCATATATTTT. Amino acid sequence: CASSVGHGDPGNTIYF.

The chain carries TRBV5-1 and TRBJ2-7; 12 bases agree with TRBD2. Trimming cost V 3 bases and J 4 bases; bases outside gene matches: 11. Looked up from germline, CDR1 is SGHRS and CDR2 is YFSETQ. The CDR3 sequence is 17 residues long. The CDR3 nucleotides read TGCGCCAGCAGCTCCGGACTAGCGGGATTACCCGGGTACGAGCAGTACTTC. Encoded protein: CASSSGLAGLPGYEQYF.

The chain links TRBV19 to TRBJ1-6; 8 bases agree with TRBD1. Per germline, CDR1 LNHDA and CDR2 SQIVND (reference sequence). Trimming cost V 11 bases and J 7 bases; bases outside gene matches: 13. The CDR3 totals 15 residues. CDR3 protein: CAASTLTGANSPLHF. DNA for the CDR3: TGTGCCGCCTCAACTTTGACAGGGGCCAATTCACCCCTCCACTTT.

This rearrangement joins TRBV5-5 to TRBJ2-7; 10 bases are a match to TRBD2. After removal of 5 bases from V and 2 bases from J, the junction contained 7 bases not matched to a gene. The germline gives CDR1 SGHKS, CDR2 YYEKEE (reference sequence). CDR3 length: 15 residues. The CDR3 region has the DNA TGTGCCAGCAGGGGGAGCCTAGCGGGAGCCTACGAGCAGTACTTC. Translation: CASRGSLAGAYEQYF.

This sequence joins TRBV6-5 and TRBJ1-5; 7 bases match TRBD1. The trim removed 5 bases at V and 4 bases at J, leaving 5 bases unmatched. The CDR3 extends over 14 amino acids. CDR1 is MNHEY and CDR2 is SVGAGI in the germline V gene. CDR3 sequence reads: CASSNNRGNQPQHF. CDR3 in DNA: TGTGCCAGCAGTAATAACAGGGGAAATCAGCCCCAGCATTTT.

The chain links TRBV7-9 to TRBJ2-2; TRBD2 might be the D (6 bases). The CDR3 runs 19 residues. Germline V CDR1 and CDR2: SEHNR, FQNEAQ (reference sequence). Deletions cut 2 bases from V and 3 bases from J, with 22 bases between. DNA for the CDR3: TGTGCCAGCAGCTTAAGACTTTCTTGGGGGAGGTTTGACACCGGGGAGCTGTTTTTT. Protein: CASSLRLSWGRFDTGELFF.

The chain employs TRBV5-1 and TRBJ2-3; 10 bases line up with TRBD1. The CDR3 runs to 13 residues. CDR1 is SGHRS and CDR2 is YFSETQ in the germline V gene. The CDR3 DNA reads TGCGGATCCCGGGACAGGGGTACAGATACGCAGTATTTT. The encoded protein is CGSRDRGTDTQYF. Variable domain in full (rest from reference TRBV5-1 and TRBJ2-3): KAGVTQTPRYLIKTRGQQVTLSCSPISGHRSVSWYQQTPGQGLQFLFEYFSETQRNKGNFPGRFSGRQFSNSRSEMNVSTLELGDSALYLCGSRDRGTDTQYFGPGTRLTVL.

V is TRBV28 and J is TRBJ1-5, with 7 bases that match TRBD1. The ends lost 0 bases at V and 2 bases at J; junction bases unmatched: 7. The CDR3 extends over 17 amino acids. Germline values: CDR1 MDHEN, CDR2 SYDVKM. The CDR3 loop is CASSLWRTGWGNQPQHF. The CDR3 DNA reads TGTGCCAGCAGTTTATGGAGGACAGGTTGGGGCAATCAGCCCCAGCATTTT.

The rearrangement uses TRBV30 and TRBJ1-1; D may be TRBD1 (6 bases). Germline V CDR1 and CDR2: GTSNPN, SVGIG (reference sequence). The length of the CDR3 is 12 residues. The ends were cut back, 4 bases at V and 5 bases at J, with 11 bases in the middle. CDR3 in amino acids: CAWTRGATEAFF. The CDR3 DNA follows: TGTGCCTGGACACGGGGGGCAACTGAAGCTTTCTTT.

V gene TRBV11-3 combines with J gene TRBJ2-7; a weak D match, TRBD1 (6 bases). Germline values: CDR1 SGHNT, CDR2 YENEEA. The CDR3 contains 13 residues. V was clipped by 0 bases and J by 4 bases, with 7 bases between them. The CDR3 DNA sequence: TGTGCCAGCAGCTTAGATAGGGGGTACGAGCAGTACTTC. It is translated as CASSLDRGYEQYF.

The chain uses TRBV6-5 and TRBJ2-1; 9 nucleotides line up with TRBD1. V shed 6 bases and J 3 bases; nucleotides not matched to a gene: 3. This CDR3 has 14 residues. The V gene's germline CDR1 is MNHEY and CDR2 SVGAGI. In DNA, the CDR3 is TGTGCCAGCAGCTACAGGGGGCTCTACAATGAGCAGTTCTTC. It translates to CASSYRGLYNEQFF.

The chain is built from TRBV6-5 and TRBJ2-7; 10 bases line up with TRBD2. CDR3 length: 13 residues. Trimming cost V 2 bases and J 12 bases; bases outside gene matches: 7. In germline, CDR1 is MNHEY, CDR2 SVGAGI. For the CDR3, the DNA is TGTGCCAGCAGTTACACCCTAGCGGGAGTCGTGTACTTC. The encoded protein is CASSYTLAGVVYF.

This sequence joins TRBV5-1 and TRBJ2-3; 8 nucleotides agree with TRBD1. CDR1 is SGHRS, CDR2 YFSETQ, per germline. The junction had 6 bases not matched to a gene; V was cut back by 3 bases and J by 0 bases. This CDR3 has 16 residues. CDR3 DNA: TGCGCCAGCAGCTGGGGACAGGACTCTAGCACAGATACGCAGTATTTT. Translated: CASSWGQDSSTDTQYF.

V is TRBV10-3 and J is TRBJ2-7; the D gene is possibly TRBD1 (5 bases). Per the germline V gene, CDR1 is ENHRY and CDR2 is SYGVKD. The CDR3 has 13 residues. V dropped 7 bases and J dropped 4 bases, with 14 bases sitting between them. In DNA, the CDR3 is TGTGCCATCAAATCCAGGGAACCATACGAGCAGTACTTC. This translates into CAIKSREPYEQYF.

This chain uses TRBV14 with TRBJ1-2; D not resolved. The CDR3 is 13 amino acids. The ends were cut back, 4 bases at V and 7 bases at J, with 13 bases in the middle. Germline V gene data show CDR1 as SGHDN and CDR2 as FVKESK. The CDR3 nucleotides read TGTGCCAGCAGCCCTACCGGAGGAAGTGGCTACACCTTC. Translation: CASSPTGGSGYTF.

The genes are TRBV15 and TRBJ1-4, with D possibly matching TRBD1 (5 bases). Trimming pared 5 bases from V and 2 bases from J, leaving 9 bases between. The V gene's germline CDR1 is LNHNV and CDR2 YYDKDF (reference sequence). CDR3 length: 14 amino acids. The CDR3 loop reads CATSPRVTNEKLFF. The CDR3 DNA reads as TGTGCCACCAGCCCCAGGGTGACTAATGAAAAACTGTTTTTT.

V is TRBV7-2 and J is TRBJ1-1; tentatively, D is TRBD1 (6 bases). Trimming pared 0 bases from V and 3 bases from J, leaving 8 bases between. Germline V CDR1 and CDR2: SGHTA, FQGNSA. This CDR3 region has 14 residues. In DNA form, the CDR3 reads TGTGCCAGCAGCTTAGCAGGGGGTCACACTGAAGCTTTCTTT. Amino acids: CASSLAGGHTEAFF.

This CDR3 is CASSTGTGTETQYF. CDR3 in DNA: TGTGCCAGCAGCACCGGGACAGGGACAGAGACCCAGTACTTC. The V gene is TRBV6-6, the J gene TRBJ2-5; 9 bases are a match to TRBD1. Germline CDR1 is MNHNY and CDR2 is SVGAGI (reference sequence). The CDR3 totals 14 residues. V shed 6 bases and J 4 bases; nucleotides not matched to a gene: 6.

The chain links TRBV5-4 to TRBJ2-5; tentative D call: TRBD2 (7 bases). The germline V gene encodes CDR1 SGHNT and CDR2 YYREEE (reference sequence). This CDR3 contains 17 residues. Between the trimmed V and J ends, which lost 4 bases and 4 bases, there was a span of 23 bases. The CDR3 here is CASSMGLAGGATETQYF. The CDR3 bases are TGTGCCAGCAGCATGGGGCTTGCTGGGGGGGCTACAGAGACCCAGTACTTC. Together with reference TRBV5-4 and TRBJ2-5, the CDR3 gives the full variable domain: ETGVTQSPTHLIKTRGQQVTLRCSSQSGHNTVSWYQQALGQGPQFIFQYYREEENGRGNFPPRFSGLQFPNYSSELNVNALELDDSALYLCASSMGLAGGATETQYFGPGTRLLVL.

The chain uses TRBV10-3 and TRBJ1-5; a possible D gene is TRBD1 (5 bases). V was trimmed by 3 bases and J by 3 bases, leaving 15 bases between them. Per the germline V gene, CDR1 is ENHRY and CDR2 is SYGVKD. The length of the CDR3 is 16 residues. CDR3: CAISDYGGKDNQPQHF. The CDR3 DNA follows: TGTGCCATCAGTGACTACGGGGGGAAGGACAATCAGCCCCAGCATTTT.

The CDR3 protein is CASSLRDRGTGEQYF. The DNA of the CDR3 is TGTGCCAGCAGCCTCCGGGACAGGGGGACTGGCGAGCAGTACTTC. The V gene is TRBV6-2 or TRBV6-3, the J gene TRBJ2-7, with 11 positions matching TRBD1. This CDR3 contains 15 residues. CDR1 is MNHEY, CDR2 SVGEGT, per germline. J lost 6 bases, V lost 6 bases, and 10 bases had no gene match.

This clone came up a few times. The chain recombines TRBV12-5 with TRBJ2-3; no reliable D call. The V end was cut by 3 bases, the J end by 4 bases, with 11 bases between. The length of the CDR3 is 14 residues. The germline V gene encodes CDR1 LGHNT and CDR2 FRNRAP. CDR3 residues: CASGLDSSSDTQYF. CDR3 DNA sequence: TGTGCTAGTGGTTTAGATAGCAGTTCAGATACGCAGTATTTT.

The V gene is TRBV19, the J gene TRBJ1-4; D ambiguous. The ends were cut back, 6 bases at V and 3 bases at J, with 14 bases in the middle. The CDR3 spans 15 residues. CDR1 and CDR2 (germline): LNHDA, SQIVND (reference sequence). The CDR3 DNA sequence: TGTGCCAGTAGCCCCTCCGGGGAGGCTAATGAAAAACTGTTTTTT. The encoded protein is CASSPSGEANEKLFF. Full variable domain (outside the CDR3, taken from reference TRBV19 and TRBJ1-4): DGGITQSPKYLFRKEGQNVTLSCEQNLNHDAMYWYRQDPGQGLRLIYYSQIVNDFQKGDIAEGYSVSREKKESFPLTVTSAQKNPTAFYLCASSPSGEANEKLFFGSGTQLSVL.